This T cell receptor (beta chain) was observed in a study of breast tumors, draining lymph nodes, adjacent tissues. Notes on the study in general: That most tumor T cells come from lymph nodes remained unproven. Tumor and nontumor repertoires were significantly more similar in luminal-like than in basal-like breast cancer. The data were judged consistent with most tumor T cells coming from lymph node and expanding in tumor.

The CDR3 runs to 14 residues. V was cut by 4 bases and J by 2 bases, with 12 bases left in between. From germline, CDR1 is SEHNR and CDR2 FQNEAQ (reference sequence). Each CDR3 protein is one row after TCRdb ran MiXCR on the multiplex PCR reads. Here the sample spans some 170,000 distinct CDR3 sequences, 33% being singletons. Samples came from axillary lymph nodes draining the breast cancer. There are many counts of this clonotype. Its matching antigen is unknown. Sample: axillary lymph node tissue. The chain recombines TRBV7-9 with TRBJ2-7; no reliable D call. This clonotype was obtained from a female donor with breast cancer. Some clones in this sample may be carry-over from other donors' samples. The DNA for the CDR3 is TGTGCCAGCAGCTCTCAGCTGGCCACCTACGAGCAGTACTTC. This sequence encodes CASSSQLATYEQYF.